The 29 T cell receptor beta chains below were found in one sample sequenced in a study of blood T cell repertoires in COVID-19. The method was immunoSEQ multiplex PCR; TCRdb's version includes in-frame clones alone and lacks a portion of them. The sample lists some 65,000 clones; over 85% were seen once. Sequencing was performed on peripheral blood. The receptors here all came from a man aged 55 to 70 with acute or convalescent COVID-19.

This rearrangement joins TRBV7-9 to TRBJ1-1; possible D gene TRBD1, 6 bases. Trimming left V 3 bases short and J 1 base short, with 9 bases between. This CDR3 has 14 residues. Per the germline V gene, CDR1 is SEHNR and CDR2 is FQNEAQ (reference sequence). The CDR3 protein is CASSFRTENTEAFF. CDR3 nucleotides: TGTGCCAGCAGCTTTAGGACAGAGAACACTGAAGCTTTCTTT.

The chain carries TRBV6-1 and TRBJ1-5, with no clear D. With 5 bases removed from V and 3 bases from J, the gap between germline ends came to 8 bases. CDR3 length: 13 residues. CDR1 is MNHNS, CDR2 SASEGT, per germline. The CDR3 nucleotides are TGTGCCAGCAGTTCTCTTCCCAATCAGCCCCAGCATTTT. Its translation: CASSSLPNQPQHF.

The chain combines TRBV2 with TRBJ2-3; 8 bases map to TRBD1. V shed 4 bases and J 2 bases; nucleotides not matched to a gene: 5. The germline V gene has CDR1 SNHLY and CDR2 FYNNEI. This CDR3 spans 15 amino acids. CDR3 residues: CASSGRDRNTDTQYF. CDR3 nucleotide sequence: TGTGCCAGCAGTGGCAGGGACAGGAACACAGATACGCAGTATTTT.

The rearrangement uses TRBV16 and TRBJ1-2; possibly TRBD1 for D (5 bases). CDR3 length: 15 amino acids. Per the germline V gene, CDR1 is KGHSY and CDR2 is FQNENV. Deletions cut 0 bases from V and 7 bases from J, with 15 bases between. In nucleotides, the CDR3 is TGTGCCAGCAGCCAATCGGGGGGGACTGTTCGTGGCTACACCTTC. This encodes CASSQSGGTVRGYTF.

The chain combines TRBV6-5 with TRBJ1-5; maybe TRBD1 (5 bases). The length of the CDR3 is 14 residues. V shed 9 bases and J shed 6 bases, with 18 bases lying between them. Looked up from germline, CDR1 is MNHEY and CDR2 is SVGAGI. The CDR3 DNA is TGTGCCAGTAAACCTGCCGGAGGGGCTCAGCCCCAGCATTTT. This gives the protein CASKPAGGAQPQHF.

The CDR3, as DNA: TGTGCCAGCAGCCTCTCCTACAATGAGCAGTTCTTC. It specifies CASSLSYNEQFF. V gene TRBV11-2 combines with J gene TRBJ2-1; D unclear. This CDR3 has 12 residues. V dropped 5 bases and J dropped 0 bases, with 2 bases sitting between them. Looked up from germline, CDR1 is SGHAT and CDR2 is FQNNGV.

CDR3 DNA: TGTGCCAGCAGCCCCGACAGGAGCACAGATACGCAGTATTTT. This translates into CASSPDRSTDTQYF. The chain is built from TRBV2 and TRBJ2-3; D perhaps matches TRBD1 (6 bases). Germline V gives CDR1 SNHLY, CDR2 FYNNEI. The germline V and J ends were trimmed by 6 bases and 0 bases, with 10 bases remaining between them. This CDR3 is 14 amino acids long.

The CDR3 DNA reads as TGCGCCAGCAGCTTGGCCAGAGCGGGGGGGCACAATGAGCAGTTCTTC. The encoded protein is CASSLARAGGHNEQFF. The J gene is TRBJ2-1, the V gene TRBV5-1; the match to TRBD2 covers 10 bases. Germline V gene lookup returns CDR1 SGHRS and CDR2 YFSETQ. V gave up 0 bases and J gave up 5 bases; unmatched junction bases: 5. The CDR3 loop spans 16 amino acids.

This clone occurred a few times. The junction does not match germline at one end; this may be a read error. At the DNA level, this CDR3 is encoded by other sequences in the same sample as well. In DNA, the CDR3 is TGTGCCATCGCGGGAGCAACTAACGAAAAACTGTTTTTT. Its protein is CAIAGATNEKLFF. V and J are TRBV10-3 and TRBJ1-4; D call uncertain. This CDR3 comprises 13 residues. CDR1 and CDR2 (germline): ENHRY, SYGVKD.

The gene calls are TRBV5-1 and TRBJ1-1; tentative D call: TRBD1 (6 bases). The ends were cut back, 4 bases at V and 1 base at J, with 14 bases in the middle. CDR3 length: 15 amino acids. CDR1 SGHRS and CDR2 YFSETQ come from the germline V gene. CDR3 region: CASSKWTDSNTEAFF. The CDR3 DNA sequence: TGCGCCAGCAGCAAGTGGACAGACTCGAACACTGAAGCTTTCTTT.

The chain combines TRBV2 with TRBJ2-5; 8 nucleotides match TRBD2. The CDR3 totals 12 residues. The germline gives CDR1 SNHLY, CDR2 FYNNEI. V was pared by 8 bases and J by 7 bases, with 6 bases of the junction left unmatched. CDR3: CASRPTSATQYF. The CDR3 DNA follows: TGTGCCAGCCGACCGACTAGCGCGACCCAGTACTTC.

The CDR3: CAWTGQSSYNSPLHF. The DNA for the CDR3 is TGTGCCTGGACAGGACAGAGCTCCTATAATTCACCCCTCCACTTT. V and J are TRBV30 and TRBJ1-6; the D gene is possibly TRBD1 (6 bases). Trimming shortened V by 4 bases and J by 0 bases, and 10 bases separated the two germline ends. The CDR3 contains 15 residues. Germline V gene lookup returns CDR1 GTSNPN and CDR2 SVGIG (reference sequence).

The V and J genes are TRBV5-1 and TRBJ2-2; 8 bases map to TRBD1. This CDR3 contains 15 residues. The J segment lost 6 bases and the V segment lost 9 bases, leaving 13 bases of the junction unmatched. Germline CDR1 reads SGHRS; CDR2 reads YFSETQ. The CDR3 here is CATKGWTGLAGELFF. DNA for the CDR3: TGCGCCACCAAAGGGTGGACAGGGCTCGCCGGGGAGCTGTTTTTT.

The chain is built from TRBV19 and TRBJ1-6; 8 bases match TRBD1. The CDR3 runs to 15 residues. V was clipped by 8 bases and J by 10 bases; unmatched bases: 13. Germline CDR1 is LNHDA and CDR2 is SQIVND (reference sequence). For the CDR3, the DNA is TGTGCCAGTCGAACCGGACAGGGAGGTTTGTCACCCCTCCACTTT. Protein sequence: CASRTGQGGLSPLHF.

The V gene is TRBV29-1, the J gene TRBJ1-1, with 8 bases lining up with TRBD1. Looked up from germline, CDR1 is SQVTM and CDR2 is ANQGSEA. V was clipped by 4 bases and J by 0 bases; unmatched bases: 4. CDR3 size: 14 residues. Here the CDR3 DNA reads TGCAGCGTTGGCAGGGGGCAAATGAACACTGAAGCTTTCTTT. Translation gives CSVGRGQMNTEAFF.

V usage is TRBV6-2 or TRBV6-3 and J usage is TRBJ2-1, with D possibly being TRBD2 (8 bases). V lost 5 bases and J lost 7, with 21 bases in between. Germline V gene data show CDR1 as MNHEY and CDR2 as SVGEGT. CDR3 length: 16 residues. CDR3 residues: CASSPQRGRGVNEQFF. The DNA for the CDR3 is TGTGCCAGCAGTCCCCAGAGGGGGCGGGGGGTGAATGAGCAGTTCTTC.

V is TRBV5-1 and J is TRBJ2-2; no reliable D call. This CDR3 is 12 amino acids long. V shed 4 bases and J shed 5 bases, with 6 bases lying between them. From germline, CDR1 is SGHRS and CDR2 YFSETQ. The CDR3: CASSVVTGELFF. The CDR3 DNA is TGCGCCAGCAGCGTAGTAACCGGGGAGCTGTTTTTT.

The chain carries TRBV6-1 and TRBJ1-2; 7 nucleotides align to TRBD1. V was clipped by 2 bases and J by 6 bases; unmatched bases: 12. The CDR3 has 16 residues. Germline-derived CDR1 and CDR2 are MNHNS and SASEGT. The CDR3 spells CASSESPGQSTNGYTF. DNA of the CDR3: TGTGCCAGCAGTGAATCGCCGGGACAGAGTACCAATGGCTACACCTTC.

The V and J genes are TRBV7-2 and TRBJ1-5; 7 nucleotides match TRBD1. CDR3 length: 15 residues. The J segment lost 1 base and the V segment lost 5 bases, leaving 5 bases of the junction unmatched. CDR1 SGHTA and CDR2 FQGNSA come from the germline V gene. CDR3 nucleotides: TGTGCCAGCAGCGACAGGGCCTCGAGCAATCAGCCCCAGCATTTT. This codes for CASSDRASSNQPQHF.

The V and J genes are TRBV27 and TRBJ1-1; 10 nucleotides agree with TRBD1. This CDR3 has 14 amino acids. Germline assignment: CDR1 MNHEY and CDR2 SMNVEV (reference sequence). V was clipped by 2 bases and J by 6 bases; unmatched bases: 3. The CDR3 DNA is TGTGCCAGCAGTTTACGGGGGACAGGGGCTGAAGCTTTCTTT. Translation gives CASSLRGTGAEAFF.

V is TRBV12-3 or TRBV12-4 and J is TRBJ1-5; maybe TRBD1 (5 bases). The CDR3 spans 13 residues. The V end lost 3 bases, the J end lost 6 bases, and 9 bases lay between the germline ends. The CDR3 DNA reads as TGTGCCAGCAGTTTCGGGGGTGGTCAGCCCCAGCATTTT. Translated, it gives CASSFGGGQPQHF.

The chain combines TRBV3-1 (or the pseudogene TRBV3-2) with TRBJ2-7; 8 nucleotides line up with TRBD2. This CDR3 has 16 amino acids. The germline CDR1 and CDR2 sequences are LGHDT and YNNKEL (reference sequence). Germline trimming cut 4 bases from V and 4 bases from J; bases unmatched to any gene: 12. This chain's CDR3 is CASSRQTGLVQYEQYF. In DNA, the CDR3 is TGTGCCAGCAGCCGCCAGACGGGACTAGTGCAGTACGAGCAGTACTTC.

This chain joins TRBV4-1 and TRBJ2-3; maybe TRBD1 (7 bases). CDR1 is MGHRA and CDR2 is YSYEKL in the germline V gene. The CDR3 extends over 16 amino acids. V was pared by 0 bases and J by 11 bases, with 21 bases between. The CDR3 DNA reads TGCGCCAGCAGCCAAGACCTAGTCCTCGCAGGGGGAGGGCAGTATTTT. It yields the protein CASSQDLVLAGGGQYF.

The chain has TRBV5-6 and TRBJ1-2; perhaps TRBD1 as D (5 bases). With 3 bases removed from V and 4 bases from J, the gap between germline ends came to 13 bases. Per the germline V gene, CDR1 is SGHDT and CDR2 is YYEEEE. This CDR3 is built from 14 residues. The CDR3 coding sequence is TGTGCCAGCAGCTCTGACAGATTCGGCTATGGCTACACCTTC. This gives the protein CASSSDRFGYGYTF.

The CDR3 region is CASGPTGGHGNQPQHF. CDR3 DNA: TGTGCTAGTGGTCCGACAGGGGGCCACGGCAATCAGCCCCAGCATTTT. The gene calls are TRBV12-5 and TRBJ1-5; TRBD1 matches 10 bases. V lost 5 bases and J lost 2; bases outside the gene matches: 6. This CDR3 region has 16 residues. Germline CDR1 and CDR2: LGHNT and FRNRAP. The full variable domain, in which reference TRBV12-5 and TRBJ1-5 provide the parts outside the CDR3, is DARVTQTPRHKVTEMGQEVTMRCQPILGHNTVFWYRQTMMQGLELLAYFRNRAPLDDSGMPKDRFSAEMPDATLATLKIQPSEPRDSAVYFCASGPTGGHGNQPQHFGDGTRLSIL.

In the case of this clone: Other DNA sequences within the sample encode an identical CDR3. The chain recombines TRBV5-1 with TRBJ1-1; 7 bases match TRBD1. The germline CDR1 and CDR2 sequences are SGHRS and YFSETQ. The CDR3 extends over 14 amino acids. The V and J ends lost 7 bases and 1 base, in that order; junction bases with no gene match: 7. Here the CDR3 reads CASSPGTANTEAFF. The CDR3 bases are TGCGCCAGCTCGCCCGGGACAGCGAACACTGAAGCTTTCTTT.

The chain links TRBV25-1 to TRBJ1-1; no clear D gene. Germline V gene lookup returns CDR1 MGHDK and CDR2 SYGVNS. The CDR3 has 12 amino acids. Deletions cut 1 base from V and 6 bases from J, with 6 bases between. The CDR3 loop reads CASSEWSSEAFF. The CDR3 DNA is TGTGCCAGCAGTGAATGGAGCTCTGAAGCTTTCTTT.

CDR3 bases: TGTGCCACCAGTGATTCTGGAACAGGGGAAGGCTACACCTTC. Its protein is CATSDSGTGEGYTF. This chain links TRBV24-1 with TRBJ1-2; 7 bases match TRBD1. Germline V gives CDR1 KGHDR, CDR2 SFDVKD. Trimming took 2 bases from V and 8 from J; bases not matched to a gene: 7. This CDR3 has 14 amino acids.

The rearrangement uses TRBV2 and TRBJ2-7, with D uncertain. This CDR3 comprises 14 residues. In germline, CDR1 is SNHLY, CDR2 FYNNEI. V gave up 2 bases and J gave up 2 bases, with 10 bases separating them. The CDR3 is CASSEFGGTYEQYF. In nucleotides, the CDR3 is TGTGCCAGCAGTGAATTTGGCGGAACCTACGAGCAGTACTTC.